The sequence of this T cell receptor beta chain was determined in a study of cytotoxic CD8 clonotypes in ibrutinib-treated CLL. V lost 3 bases and J lost 0, with 13 bases in between. The CDR3 is made up of 17 amino acids. Germline V gives CDR1 SGDLS, CDR2 YYNGEE. Profiled with immunoSEQ multiplex PCR; TCRdb holds only in-frame clones, not every one. The repertoire holds tens of thousands of clones, with about 50% as singletons. V is TRBV9 and J is TRBJ1-6, with D possibly being TRBD1 (5 bases). Sample: PBMCs, taken before ibrutinib treatment. This sequence was found in a human donor with chronic lymphocytic leukemia. This CDR3 is CASSADSLSSYNSPLHF. The CDR3 DNA follows: TGTGCCAGCAGCGCTGACAGTCTGAGCTCCTATAATTCACCCCTCCACTTT.